Shown below are 4 T cell receptor beta chains from a single sample sequenced in a study of blood T cell repertoires in COVID-19. Profiled with immunoSEQ multiplex PCR; TCRdb holds only in-frame clones, not every one. The sample includes hundreds of thousands of clones, around nine tenths seen only once; the top ten take around 0.84%. The sequenced material came from peripheral blood. These TCRs come from a man aged 60-69 years with COVID-19, enrolled during active disease.

The J gene is TRBJ1-5, the V gene TRBV19; 7 bases match TRBD1. Trimming removed 6 bases from V and 1 base from J; junction bases left unmatched: 6. CDR1 and CDR2 (germline): LNHDA, SQIVND (reference sequence). This CDR3 region has 15 residues. In nucleotides, the CDR3 is TGTGCCAGTAGGCCGACAGGGAGAAGCAATCAGCCCCAGCATTTT. It yields the protein CASRPTGRSNQPQHF.

The gene calls are TRBV15 and TRBJ2-7, with D tentatively TRBD2 (5 bases). CDR3 length: 14 residues. Germline CDR1 reads LNHNV; CDR2 reads YYDKDF (reference sequence). V lost 1 base, J lost 2 bases, and 9 bases lay in between. The CDR3 sequence is CATSRASSPYEQYF. CDR3 bases: TGTGCCACCAGCAGAGCGTCTAGCCCCTACGAGCAGTACTTC.

This chain connects TRBV5-1 to TRBJ1-1, with TRBD1 matching over 8 bases. This CDR3 contains 14 residues. The trim removed 1 base at V and 4 bases at J, leaving 3 bases unmatched. Germline V gene lookup returns CDR1 SGHRS and CDR2 YFSETQ. The CDR3 sequence is CASSLTGGVTEAFF. The DNA of the CDR3 is TGCGCCAGCAGCTTGACAGGGGGTGTCACTGAAGCTTTCTTT.

CDR3 coding DNA: TGCAGCGTTGGAGAGACAGGGGCCGCCTACAATGAGCAGTTCTTC. Translated, it gives CSVGETGAAYNEQFF. V and J are TRBV29-1 and TRBJ2-1; 8 bases agree with TRBD1. CDR1 SQVTM and CDR2 ANQGSEA come from the germline V gene. This CDR3 has 15 residues. The V and J ends lost 4 bases and 2 bases, in that order; junction bases with no gene match: 7.